This TCR beta chain was captured in a study of blood T cells in healthy people across ages (dated by TCRdb to 2013 to 2016). With respect to the entire study: Template switching captured roughly one uniquely barcoded TCR beta cDNA molecule per two T cells in model experiments. To track age-related changes in TCR beta repertoire diversity, the study relied on deep sequencing normalized with unique cDNA molecular identifiers. The donors were split into four age groups: young (average about 16 years), middle-aged (around 37), aged (more than 60) and long-lived (approximately 80). Using the same blood draw, the study looked at two additional independent replicas of 1 million unique cDNA reads for two donors, one aged 18 to 30 and the other aged 80 or older. Overall study outcomes, separate from this receptor: Total diversity estimates from one million sequenced T cells were considered lower bounds and underestimates. A strong correlation was found between observed TCR beta diversity and the percentage of naive T cells measured by flow cytometry. The CMV infection status of donors was not known, potentially confounding age-related changes in expanded clonotypes. As age increased, observed TCR beta diversity per million T cells dropped in a roughly linear way, and a significant reduction was already evident by age approximately 40. Because profiling used bulk unsorted PBMCs, naive and antigen-experienced compartments could not be compared conclusively. Compared with the aged group, the long-lived group had more naive CD4+ T cells, fewer expanded clones and increased TCR diversity, a pattern suggesting age selection.

The donors were roughly 39 Caucasian individuals from Russia, aged roughly 6 to 100 years, who were systemically healthy. Each donor gave roughly 9 milliliters of peripheral blood, drawn into EDTA-treated Vacutainer tubes. Ficoll-Paque density-gradient centrifugation was used to isolate PBMCs, with at least 6.5 million per sample. Total RNA, at least 6 micrograms per sample, was extracted from PBMCs with Trizol reagent. For every donor, flow cytometry on a PBMC aliquot measured the percentage of naive CD45RAhigh/CD27high T cells. Only a few counts were recorded for this clonotype. Its antigen remains undetermined. Nothing much larger sits one base from this clone, and base qualities are not available. Library preparation was by 5' RACE. Instrument used: Illumina HiSeq 2500. A second about 6 to 11 cycle PCR used a sample-barcoded 5' primer and a J-beta primer mix. Each TCR beta cDNA molecule received a unique molecular identifier from a template-switch 5' adaptor carrying 12 random nucleotides. At least 2.5 million CDR3-containing paired-end reads were obtained from each sample. First-strand cDNA synthesis was performed from all RNA using the Mint cDNA synthesis kit, with priming by a TRBC-specific oligonucleotide. After uracil-DNA glycosylase treatment, a first 18-cycle PCR used universal primers M1SS and BC2_uni_R on all cDNA. The published analysis was carried out like this. Normalization of each sample was performed by random selection of 1 million high-quality reads, each carrying a distinct molecular identifier. Reads with shared molecular identifiers were discarded instead of being binned into consensus sequences. CDR3 identification, clonotype clustering and error correction used MiTCR with a Q25 quality threshold and the strictest error-elimination algorithm. Lower-bound total TCR beta diversity was estimated with a nonparametric unseen species model using Euler transformation. TCRdb reprocessed the public reads (quality trimming at Q25 with fastp, clone calling with MiXCR) and kept in-frame beta chains. Entries are consolidated by CDR3 protein sequence, retaining the most common genes and DNA. TCRdb assigned the V and J calls; the authors' analysis was not used. The sample data list 800,000 to 1,300,000 distinct CDR3 sequences, and under 30% of these were observed just once. The top ten clonotypes cover about 0.72% of the sample.

The CDR3 holds 16 amino acids from the cysteine to the phenylalanine. The read is trimmed to its CDR3 DNA, 48 bases read in frame from base 1. The junction shows trimming of 0 bases on V and 2 bases on J, and the gene matches do not reach 6 bases of it. According to the germline V gene, CDR1 reads SQVTM and CDR2 reads ANQGSEA. These records were also assigned to another study, of T cells of mothers and their children. The second study's paper adds: Donors were nine systemically healthy Caucasian individuals: three mothers and their six children. cDNA synthesis consumed the entire amount of extracted RNA, loaded at about 1.5 ug RNA in each 15 ul reaction. In the second PCR, the M1S primer added sample barcodes and 2-4 random nucleotides. Over 8 million TCR beta CDR3 reads came from each mother, compared with roughly 2.8 million reads from each child. Thymic selection shapes the output of TCR recombination in a similar way in related and unrelated pairs, and inherited differences have a minor effect. Normalized repertoire overlap was always found to be slightly, but never significantly, higher in related mother-child pairs than in unrelated mother-child pairs. No persistent microchimeric T cell clones were detected, at a sensitivity of roughly 96 clones per million clonotypes. To look for features that set related mother-child pairs apart from unrelated individuals, the researchers ran deep NGS to compare the TCR beta repertoires of mothers and children. The mean age was around 42 +/- 4 years for the mothers and approximately 11 +/- 4 years for the children. After adapter ligation with NEBNext reagents, the libraries were sequenced on Illumina HiSeq 2000 with 100+100 nt paired-end reads. To avoid cross-contamination, the mother libraries and the child libraries were prepared a month apart and sequenced in separate runs. For each donor, between about 450,000 and 2,300,000 distinct TCR beta clonotypes were identified. Naive TCR beta clonotypes were estimated from low-frequency clonotypes matched to each donor's FACS-determined naive share, without sorting.

The V and J genes are TRBV29-1 and TRBJ2-7, with TRBD2 identical over 11 junction bases. The clonotype originates from a girl aged 2 to 9 in good health. Source material: blood. The sequenced DNA is TGCAGCGTTGAAGATGCGACTAGCGGGAAGGCCTACGAGCAGTACTTC. Translated, it gives CSVEDATSGKAYEQYF.